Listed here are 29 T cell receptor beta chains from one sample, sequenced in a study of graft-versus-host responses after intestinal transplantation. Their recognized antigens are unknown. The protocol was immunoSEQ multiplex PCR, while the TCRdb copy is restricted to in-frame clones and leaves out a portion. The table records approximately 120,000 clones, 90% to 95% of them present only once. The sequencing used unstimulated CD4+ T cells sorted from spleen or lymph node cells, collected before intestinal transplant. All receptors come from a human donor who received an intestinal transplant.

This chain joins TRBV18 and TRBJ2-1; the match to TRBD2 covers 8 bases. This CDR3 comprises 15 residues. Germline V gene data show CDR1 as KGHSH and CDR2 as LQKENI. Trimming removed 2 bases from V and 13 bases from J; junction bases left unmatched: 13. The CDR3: CASSPSSSSGGPQFF. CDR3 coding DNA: TGTGCCAGCTCACCATCCTCATCCAGCGGGGGTCCCCAGTTCTTC.

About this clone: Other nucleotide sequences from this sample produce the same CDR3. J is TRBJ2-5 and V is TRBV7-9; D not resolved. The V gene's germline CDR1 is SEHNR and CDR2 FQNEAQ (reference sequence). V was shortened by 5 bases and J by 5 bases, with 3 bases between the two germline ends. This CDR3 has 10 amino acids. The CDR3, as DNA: TGTGCCAGCAGCCGTGAGACCCAGTACTTC. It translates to CASSRETQYF.

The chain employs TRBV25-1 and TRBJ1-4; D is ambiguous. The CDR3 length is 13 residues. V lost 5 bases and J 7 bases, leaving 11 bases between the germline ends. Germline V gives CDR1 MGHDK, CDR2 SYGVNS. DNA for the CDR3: TGTGCCAGCAGTAACCCGGGTGGTGAAAAACTGTTTTTT. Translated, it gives CASSNPGGEKLFF. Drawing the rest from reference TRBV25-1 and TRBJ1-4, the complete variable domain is EADIYQTPRYLVIGTGKKITLECSQTMGHDKMYWYQQDPGMELHLIHYSYGVNSTEKGDLSSESTVSRIRTEHFPLTLESARPSHTSQYLCASSNPGGEKLFFGSGTQLSVL.

Here the CDR3 reads CASSPLSGGEDTQYF. CDR3 coding DNA: TGTGCCAGCTCACCTTTATCGGGGGGGGAAGATACGCAGTATTTT. The rearrangement joins TRBV18 to TRBJ2-3, with 8 bases that match TRBD2. The CDR3 sequence is 15 residues long. The trim removed 3 bases at V and 5 bases at J, leaving 7 bases unmatched. CDR1 and CDR2 from the germline V gene are KGHSH and LQKENI.

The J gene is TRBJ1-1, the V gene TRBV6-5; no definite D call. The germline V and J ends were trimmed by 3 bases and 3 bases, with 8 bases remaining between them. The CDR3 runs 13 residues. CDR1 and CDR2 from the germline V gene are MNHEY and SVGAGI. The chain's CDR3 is CASSYQEYTEAFF. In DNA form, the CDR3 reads TGTGCCAGCAGTTATCAGGAGTACACTGAAGCTTTCTTT.

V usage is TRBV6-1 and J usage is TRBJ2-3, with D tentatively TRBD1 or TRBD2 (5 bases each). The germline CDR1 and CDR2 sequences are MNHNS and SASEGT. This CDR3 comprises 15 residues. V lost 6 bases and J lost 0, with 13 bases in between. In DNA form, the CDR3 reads TGTGCCAGCAGGGGGACCACCACTAGCACAGATACGCAGTATTTT. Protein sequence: CASRGTTTSTDTQYF.

The CDR3 bases are TGTGCCAGCAGTACAGGGAATTCACCCCTCCACTTT. It translates to CASSTGNSPLHF. The genes are TRBV6-6 and TRBJ1-6; tentative D call: TRBD1 (6 bases). Trimming pared 5 bases from V and 7 bases from J, leaving 6 bases between. There are 12 residues in the CDR3. Germline V gene lookup returns CDR1 MNHNY and CDR2 SVGAGI (reference sequence).

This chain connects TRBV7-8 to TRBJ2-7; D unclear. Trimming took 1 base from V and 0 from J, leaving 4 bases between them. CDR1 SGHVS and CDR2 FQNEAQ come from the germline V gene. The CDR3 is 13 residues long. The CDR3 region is CASSLVSSYEQYF. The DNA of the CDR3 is TGTGCCAGCAGCTTAGTGTCCTCCTACGAGCAGTACTTC.

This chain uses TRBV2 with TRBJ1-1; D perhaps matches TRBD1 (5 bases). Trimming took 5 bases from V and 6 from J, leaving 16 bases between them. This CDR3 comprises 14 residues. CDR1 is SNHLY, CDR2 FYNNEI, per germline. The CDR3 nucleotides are TGTGCCAGCAGTAAGGACATCAAGGCCGCTGAAGCTTTCTTT. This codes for CASSKDIKAAEAFF.

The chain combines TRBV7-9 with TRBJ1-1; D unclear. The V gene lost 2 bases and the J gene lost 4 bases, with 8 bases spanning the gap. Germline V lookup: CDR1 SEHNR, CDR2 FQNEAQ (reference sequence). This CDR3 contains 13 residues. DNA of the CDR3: TGTGCCAGCAGCTTACAGGAATCCACTGAAGCTTTCTTT. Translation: CASSLQESTEAFF.

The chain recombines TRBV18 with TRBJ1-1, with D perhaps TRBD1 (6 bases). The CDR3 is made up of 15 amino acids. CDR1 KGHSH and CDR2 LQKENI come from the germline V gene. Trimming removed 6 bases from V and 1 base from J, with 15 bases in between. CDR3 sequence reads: CASSRGGFPNTEAFF. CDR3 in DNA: TGTGCCAGCTCTCGAGGGGGGTTCCCGAACACTGAAGCTTTCTTT.

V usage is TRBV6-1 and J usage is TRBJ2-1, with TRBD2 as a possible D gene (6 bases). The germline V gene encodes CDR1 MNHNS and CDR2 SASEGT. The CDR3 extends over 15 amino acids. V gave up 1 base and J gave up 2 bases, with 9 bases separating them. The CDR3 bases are TGTGCCAGCAGTGAAGGGTGGGGGGCCTACAATGAGCAGTTCTTC. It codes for CASSEGWGAYNEQFF.

The CDR3 sequence is CSAGIEETQYF. The CDR3 DNA is TGCAGCGCCGGAATAGAGGAGACCCAGTACTTC. The rearrangement joins TRBV29-1 to TRBJ2-5; D is unclear. The V end was cut by 7 bases, the J end by 5 bases, with 11 bases between. The length of the CDR3 is 11 residues. Germline lookup yields CDR1 SQVTM and CDR2 ANQGSEA.

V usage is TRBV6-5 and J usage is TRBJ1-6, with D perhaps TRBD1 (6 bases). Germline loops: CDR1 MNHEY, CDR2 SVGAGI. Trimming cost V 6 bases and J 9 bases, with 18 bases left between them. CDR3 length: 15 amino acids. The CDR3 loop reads CASRRIQGGGSPLHF. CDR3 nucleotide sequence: TGTGCCAGCAGGCGAATACAGGGCGGAGGTTCACCCCTCCACTTT.

CDR3 DNA: TGTGCCAGCAGCCTCCGTGGGGCAAGAGAGACCCAGTACTTC. Encoded protein: CASSLRGARETQYF. This chain uses TRBV9 with TRBJ2-5; possibly TRBD1 for D (5 bases). CDR1 is SGDLS, CDR2 YYNGEE, per germline. With 4 bases removed from V and 4 bases from J, the gap between germline ends came to 14 bases. The CDR3 runs 14 residues.

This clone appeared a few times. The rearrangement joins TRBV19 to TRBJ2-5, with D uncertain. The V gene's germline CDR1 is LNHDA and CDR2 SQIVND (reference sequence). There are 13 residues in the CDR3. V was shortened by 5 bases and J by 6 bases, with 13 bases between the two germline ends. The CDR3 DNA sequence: TGTGCCAGTAGTGGTGTCGCTGGCAAGACCCAGTACTTC. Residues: CASSGVAGKTQYF. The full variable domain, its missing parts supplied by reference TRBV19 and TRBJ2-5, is DGGITQSPKYLFRKEGQNVTLSCEQNLNHDAMYWYRQDPGQGLRLIYYSQIVNDFQKGDIAEGYSVSREKKESFPLTVTSAQKNPTAFYLCASSGVAGKTQYFGPGTRLLVL.

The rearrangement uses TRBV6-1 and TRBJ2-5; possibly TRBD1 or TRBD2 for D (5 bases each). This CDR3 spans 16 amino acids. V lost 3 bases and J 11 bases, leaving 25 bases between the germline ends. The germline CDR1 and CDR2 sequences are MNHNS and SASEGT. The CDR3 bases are TGTGCCAGCAGTGACCTAATCCAGGGACGGCTGGTCAAGCAGTACTTC. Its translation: CASSDLIQGRLVKQYF.

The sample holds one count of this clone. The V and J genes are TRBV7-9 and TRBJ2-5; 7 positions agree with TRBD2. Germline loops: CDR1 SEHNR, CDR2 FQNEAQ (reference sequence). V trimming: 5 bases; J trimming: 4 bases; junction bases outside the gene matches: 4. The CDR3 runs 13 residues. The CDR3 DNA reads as TGTGCCAGCAGCCCCTCGGGAGGAGAGACCCAGTACTTC. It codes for CASSPSGGETQYF.

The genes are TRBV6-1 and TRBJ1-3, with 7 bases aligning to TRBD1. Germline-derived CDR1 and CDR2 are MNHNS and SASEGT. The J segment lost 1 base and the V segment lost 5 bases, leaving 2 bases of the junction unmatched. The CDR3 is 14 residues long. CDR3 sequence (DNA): TGTGCCAGCAGTTTGGGACAGTCTGGAAACACCATATATTTT. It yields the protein CASSLGQSGNTIYF.

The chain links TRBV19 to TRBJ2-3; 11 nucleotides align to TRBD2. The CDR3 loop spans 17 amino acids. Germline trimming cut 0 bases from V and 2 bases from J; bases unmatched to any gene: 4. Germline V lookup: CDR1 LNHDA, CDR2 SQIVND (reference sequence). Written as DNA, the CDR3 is TGTGCCAGTAGTATAGATACTAGCGGGGGTTTCACAGATACGCAGTATTTT. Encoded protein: CASSIDTSGGFTDTQYF.

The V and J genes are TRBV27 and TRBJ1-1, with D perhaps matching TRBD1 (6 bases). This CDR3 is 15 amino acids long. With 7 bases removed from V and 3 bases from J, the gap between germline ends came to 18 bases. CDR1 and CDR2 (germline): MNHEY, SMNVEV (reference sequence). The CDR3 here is CASTEGGKGYTEAFF. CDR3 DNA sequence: TGTGCCAGCACCGAGGGGGGGAAGGGGTACACTGAAGCTTTCTTT.

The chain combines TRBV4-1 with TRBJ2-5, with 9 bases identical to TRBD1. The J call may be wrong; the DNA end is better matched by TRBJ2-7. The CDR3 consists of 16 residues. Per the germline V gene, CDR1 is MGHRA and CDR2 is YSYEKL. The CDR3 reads CASSQEGGQGFYEQYF. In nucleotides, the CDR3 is TGCGCCAGCAGCCAAGAAGGTGGACAGGGGTTCTACGAGCAGTACTTC.

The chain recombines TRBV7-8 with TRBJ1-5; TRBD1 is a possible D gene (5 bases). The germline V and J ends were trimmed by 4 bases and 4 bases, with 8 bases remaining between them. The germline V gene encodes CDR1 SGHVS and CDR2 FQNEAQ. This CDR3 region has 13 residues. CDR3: CASSSQGNQPQHF. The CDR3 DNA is TGTGCCAGCAGCTCCCAGGGAAATCAGCCCCAGCATTTT.

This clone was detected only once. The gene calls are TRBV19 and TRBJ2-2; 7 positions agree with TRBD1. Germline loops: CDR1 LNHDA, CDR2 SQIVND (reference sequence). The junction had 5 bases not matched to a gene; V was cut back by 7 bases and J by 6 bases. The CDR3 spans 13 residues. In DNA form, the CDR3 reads TGTGCCAGTAAACAGGGGATACCCGGGGAGCTGTTTTTT. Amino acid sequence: CASKQGIPGELFF.

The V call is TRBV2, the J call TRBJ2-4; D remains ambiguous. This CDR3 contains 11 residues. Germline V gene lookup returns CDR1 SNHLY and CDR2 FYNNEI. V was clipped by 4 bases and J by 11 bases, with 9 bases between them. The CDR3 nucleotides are TGTGCCAGCAGTGGGTTGACCCTTCAGTACTTC. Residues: CASSGLTLQYF. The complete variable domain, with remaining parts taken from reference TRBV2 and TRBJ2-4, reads EPEVTQTPSHQVTQMGQEVILRCVPISNHLYFYWYRQILGQKVEFLVSFYNNEISEKSEIFDDQFSVERPDGSNFTLKIRSTKLEDSAMYFCASSGLTLQYFGAGTRLSVL.

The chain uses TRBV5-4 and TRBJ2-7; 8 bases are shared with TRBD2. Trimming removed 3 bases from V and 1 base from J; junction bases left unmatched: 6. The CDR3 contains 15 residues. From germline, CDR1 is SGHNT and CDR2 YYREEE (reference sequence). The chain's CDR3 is CASSWKRGRSYEQYF. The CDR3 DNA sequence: TGTGCCAGCAGCTGGAAGCGGGGGAGATCCTACGAGCAGTACTTC.

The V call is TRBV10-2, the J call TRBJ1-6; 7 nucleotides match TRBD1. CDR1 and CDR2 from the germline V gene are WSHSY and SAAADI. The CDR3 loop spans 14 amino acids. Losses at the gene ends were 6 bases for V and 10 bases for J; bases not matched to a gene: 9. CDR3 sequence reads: CASSDRQGESPLHF. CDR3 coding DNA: TGCGCCAGCAGCGATAGACAGGGCGAATCACCCCTCCACTTT.

CDR3 protein: CASSLVRGAGQYEQYF. CDR3 DNA sequence: TGTGCCAGCAGCTTAGTCCGGGGGGCCGGGCAATACGAGCAGTACTTC. The genes are TRBV7-2 and TRBJ2-7, with a possible D match to TRBD2 (7 bases). CDR1 and CDR2 (germline): SGHTA, FQGNSA. Trimming removed 1 base from V and 4 bases from J, with 17 bases in between. There are 16 residues in the CDR3.

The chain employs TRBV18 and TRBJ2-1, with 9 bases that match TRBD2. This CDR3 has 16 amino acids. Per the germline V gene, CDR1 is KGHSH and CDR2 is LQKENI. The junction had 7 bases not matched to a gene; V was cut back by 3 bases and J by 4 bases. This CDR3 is CASSPRLAGEYNEQFF. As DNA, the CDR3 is TGTGCCAGCTCACCGCGCTTAGCGGGGGAGTACAATGAGCAGTTCTTC.